This paragraph reports one T cell receptor (beta chain). Its specificity is unknown. This specimen belongs to a study of cytotoxic CD8 clonotypes in ibrutinib-treated CLL. The V end was cut by 7 bases, the J end by 5 bases, with 15 bases between. CDR1 is MDHEN, CDR2 SYDVKM, per germline. The CDR3 runs 14 residues. General study results and limits: Clonality, elevated at ibrutinib response, dropped back toward baseline at progression.

Clones were read by immunoSEQ multiplex PCR, and TCRdb kept only the in-frame ones, dropping some. The repertoire holds approximately 80,000 clones, with 86% as singletons. TCR beta libraries used 1.5 to 2 micrograms of DNA from cryopreserved PBMCs. The sequence was obtained from a human donor with chronic lymphocytic leukemia. The source material was PBMCs, sampled before ibrutinib treatment. This chain links TRBV28 with TRBJ2-1; D uncertain. The chain's CDR3 is CASTSDVLNNEQFF. The CDR3 region has the DNA TGTGCCAGCACCAGCGACGTCCTAAACAATGAGCAGTTCTTC.